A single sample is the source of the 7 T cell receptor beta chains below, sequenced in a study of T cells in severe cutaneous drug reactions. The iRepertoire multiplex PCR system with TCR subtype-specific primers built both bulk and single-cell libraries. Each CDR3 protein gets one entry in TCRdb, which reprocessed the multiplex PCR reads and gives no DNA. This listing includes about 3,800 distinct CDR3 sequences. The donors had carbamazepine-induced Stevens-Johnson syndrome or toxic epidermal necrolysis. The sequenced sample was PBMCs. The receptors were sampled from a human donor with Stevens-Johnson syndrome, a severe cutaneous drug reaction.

CDR3 loop: CATSGPRDSSYEQYF. The chain links TRBV15 to TRBJ2-7; TCRdb designates TRBD1, a call that cannot be tested without DNA. The CDR3 loop spans 15 amino acids. CDR1 is LNHNV, CDR2 YYDKDF, per germline (reference sequence).

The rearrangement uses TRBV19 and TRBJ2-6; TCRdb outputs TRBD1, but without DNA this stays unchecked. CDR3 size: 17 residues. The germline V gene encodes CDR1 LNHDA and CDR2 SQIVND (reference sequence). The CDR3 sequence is CASSIDPGDSGANVLTF.

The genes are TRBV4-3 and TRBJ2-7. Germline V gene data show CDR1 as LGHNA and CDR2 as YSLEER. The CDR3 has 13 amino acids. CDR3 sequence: CASSQDKGYEQYF.

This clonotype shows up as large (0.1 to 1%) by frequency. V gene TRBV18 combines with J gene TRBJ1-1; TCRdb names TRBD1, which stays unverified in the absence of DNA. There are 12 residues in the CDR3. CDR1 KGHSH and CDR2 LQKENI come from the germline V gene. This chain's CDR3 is CASSQGDTEAFF.

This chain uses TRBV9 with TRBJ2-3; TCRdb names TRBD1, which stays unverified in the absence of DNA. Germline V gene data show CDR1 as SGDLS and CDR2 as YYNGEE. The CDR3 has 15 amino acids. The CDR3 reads CASSVEGRVTDTQYF.

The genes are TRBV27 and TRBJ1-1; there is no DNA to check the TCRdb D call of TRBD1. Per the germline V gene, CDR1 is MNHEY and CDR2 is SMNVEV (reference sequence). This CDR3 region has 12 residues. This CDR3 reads CASSRVNTEAFF.

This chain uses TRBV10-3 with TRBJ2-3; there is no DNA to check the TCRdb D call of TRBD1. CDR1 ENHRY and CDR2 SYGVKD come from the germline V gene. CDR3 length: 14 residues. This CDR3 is CAISEGTATDTQYF.